This record looks at one T cell receptor beta chain sequence and its context. This sample was included in a study of identifying expanded T cells in peripheral blood. No infections or other immune events were documented during collection. This table comes from immunoSEQ multiplex PCR, and its TCRdb copy is limited to in-frame clones, with some not included. The sample has about 86,000 clones, approximately 85% seen once. Germline CDR1 reads SGHVS; CDR2 reads FNYEAQ. Trimming took off 0 bases at V and 6 bases at J, with 14 bases between the two ends. There are 15 residues in the CDR3. The source material was blood. The receptor was derived from a person between 18 and 70 years old in good health. V and J are TRBV7-6 and TRBJ1-2; unclear D gene. In DNA, the CDR3 is TGTGCCAGCAGCTTAGCCCCAACAGCGTCGGATGGCTACACCTTC. This encodes CASSLAPTASDGYTF.